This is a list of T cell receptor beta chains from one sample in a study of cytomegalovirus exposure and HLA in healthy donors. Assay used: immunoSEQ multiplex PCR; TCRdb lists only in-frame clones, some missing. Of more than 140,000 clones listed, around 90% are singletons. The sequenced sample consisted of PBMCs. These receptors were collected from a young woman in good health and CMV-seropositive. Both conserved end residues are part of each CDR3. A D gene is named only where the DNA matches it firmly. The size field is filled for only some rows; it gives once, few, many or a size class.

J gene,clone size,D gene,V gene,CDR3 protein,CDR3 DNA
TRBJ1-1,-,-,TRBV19,CASSEDLAPEAFF,TGTGCCAGTAGCGAGGATCTAGCTCCTGAAGCTTTCTTT
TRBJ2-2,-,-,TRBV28,CASSSGTGELFF,TGTGCCAGCAGTTCAGGAACCGGGGAGCTGTTTTTT
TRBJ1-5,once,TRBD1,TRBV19,CASSIRGQGVQPQHF,TGTGCCAGTAGTATTCGCGGACAGGGTGTCCAGCCCCAGCATTTT
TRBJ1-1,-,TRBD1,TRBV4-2,CASSQGELTGVTEAFF,TGTGCCAGCAGCCAAGGGGAACTGACAGGGGTCACTGAAGCTTTCTTT
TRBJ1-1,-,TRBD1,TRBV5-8,CASSLSWTGLNTEAFF,TGTGCCAGCAGCTTGTCTTGGACAGGGTTGAACACTGAAGCTTTCTTT
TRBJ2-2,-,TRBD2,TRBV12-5,CASGNSGMVTGELFF,TGTGCTAGTGGAAACAGCGGGATGGTCACCGGGGAGCTGTTTTTT
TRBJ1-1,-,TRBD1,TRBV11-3,CASSPRTGSNTEAFF,TGTGCCAGCAGCCCAAGGACAGGGTCGAACACTGAAGCTTTCTTT
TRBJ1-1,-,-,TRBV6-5,CTSEDGGRSTEAFF,TGTACCAGCGAGGACGGGGGGCGGAGCACTGAAGCTTTCTTT
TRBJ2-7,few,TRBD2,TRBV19,CASKLAVYEQYF,TGTGCCAGCAAACTAGCGGTCTACGAGCAGTACTTC
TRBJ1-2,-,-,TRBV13,CASSSPRDILHRDYGYTF,TGTGCCAGCAGCTCCCCCCGGGACATCCTTCACAGGGACTATGGCTACACCTTC
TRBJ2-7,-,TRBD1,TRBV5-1,CASSLERQGGHEQYF,TGCGCCAGCAGCTTGGAAAGACAGGGGGGGCATGAGCAGTACTTC
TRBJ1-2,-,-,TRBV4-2,CASSQDYGYTF,TGTGCCAGCTCACAGGACTATGGCTACACCTTC
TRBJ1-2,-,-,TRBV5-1,CASSFDRHGYTF,TGCGCCAGCAGCTTCGACAGACATGGCTACACCTTC
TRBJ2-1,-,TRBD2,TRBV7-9,CASSLAGGEEQFF,TGTGCCAGCAGCTTAGCGGGAGGGGAGGAGCAGTTCTTC
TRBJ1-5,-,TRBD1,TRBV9,CASSAGQGQPQHF,TGTGCCAGCAGCGCGGGACAGGGACAGCCCCAGCATTTT
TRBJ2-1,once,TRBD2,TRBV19,CASSWAGAAVSEQFF,TGTGCCAGTAGTTGGGCGGGAGCCGCCGTGAGTGAGCAGTTCTTC
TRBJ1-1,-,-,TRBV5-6,CASSLGHPNTEAFF,TGTGCCAGCAGCTTGGGGCACCCGAACACTGAAGCTTTCTTT
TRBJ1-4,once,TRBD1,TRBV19,CASSATGVRNEKLFF,TGTGCCAGTAGTGCGACAGGGGTAAGAAATGAAAAACTGTTTTTT
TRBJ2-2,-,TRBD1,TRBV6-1,CASRTGTGDTGELFF,TGTGCCAGCAGGACCGGGACAGGGGACACCGGGGAGCTGTTTTTT
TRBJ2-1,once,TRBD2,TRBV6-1,CASSSSGRNNEQFF,TGTGCCAGCAGTTCTAGCGGGAGAAACAATGAGCAGTTCTTC
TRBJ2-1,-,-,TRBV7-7,CASSPFLASGEQFF,TGTGCTAGCAGCCCCTTTCTTGCGTCCGGTGAGCAGTTCTTC
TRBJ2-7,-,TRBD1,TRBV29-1,CSAWDRGHEQYF,TGCAGCGCCTGGGACAGGGGGCACGAGCAGTACTTC
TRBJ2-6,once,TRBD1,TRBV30,CAWSVGGTGANVLTF,TGTGCCTGGAGTGTAGGGGGCACTGGGGCCAACGTCCTGACTTTC
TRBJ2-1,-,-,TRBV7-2,CASSSFYGGYNEQFF,TGTGCCAGCAGCTCATTTTACGGAGGGTACAATGAGCAGTTCTTC
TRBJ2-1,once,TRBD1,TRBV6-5,CASSYKGAAYNEQFF,TGTGCCAGCAGTTATAAGGGGGCGGCCTACAATGAGCAGTTCTTC
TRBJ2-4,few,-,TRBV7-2,CASSTGPSGIQYF,TGTGCCAGCAGCACAGGACCGTCGGGCATTCAGTACTTC
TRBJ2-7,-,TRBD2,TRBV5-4,CASSGGTSDLYEQYF,TGTGCCAGCAGCGGCGGGACTAGCGATCTCTACGAGCAGTACTTC
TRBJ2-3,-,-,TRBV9,CASSDTSLRTDTQYF,TGTGCCAGCAGCGACACTAGCCTGCGCACAGATACGCAGTATTTT
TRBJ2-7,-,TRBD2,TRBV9,CASSVGAGGVYEQYF,TGTGCCAGCAGCGTAGGGGCGGGAGGGGTCTACGAGCAGTACTTC
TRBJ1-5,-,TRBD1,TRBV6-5,CASSYSGTGGGQPQHF,TGTGCCAGCAGTTACTCCGGGACAGGGGGCGGTCAGCCCCAGCATTTT
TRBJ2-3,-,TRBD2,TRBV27,CASSLGNSGRSNTQYF,TGTGCCAGCAGTTTAGGTAATAGCGGGAGATCCAATACGCAGTATTTT
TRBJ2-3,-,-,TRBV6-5,CASSYRRGPTDTQYF,TGTGCCAGCAGTTACCGCAGGGGTCCCACAGATACGCAGTATTTT
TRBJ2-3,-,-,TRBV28,CASSFPPAEVTDTQYF,TGTGCCAGCAGTTTTCCGCCAGCGGAGGTCACAGATACGCAGTATTTT
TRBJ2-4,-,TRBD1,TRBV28,CASSPRPTGIRTKNIQYF,TGTGCCAGCAGTCCACGCCCGACAGGGATCAGGACCAAAAACATTCAGTACTTC
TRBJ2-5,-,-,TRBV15,CATSRDRSQAETQYF,TGTGCCACCAGCAGAGACCGCTCGCAGGCAGAGACCCAGTACTTC
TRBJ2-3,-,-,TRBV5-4,CASSFGGDTQYF,TGTGCCAGCAGCTTTGGGGGGGATACGCAGTATTTT